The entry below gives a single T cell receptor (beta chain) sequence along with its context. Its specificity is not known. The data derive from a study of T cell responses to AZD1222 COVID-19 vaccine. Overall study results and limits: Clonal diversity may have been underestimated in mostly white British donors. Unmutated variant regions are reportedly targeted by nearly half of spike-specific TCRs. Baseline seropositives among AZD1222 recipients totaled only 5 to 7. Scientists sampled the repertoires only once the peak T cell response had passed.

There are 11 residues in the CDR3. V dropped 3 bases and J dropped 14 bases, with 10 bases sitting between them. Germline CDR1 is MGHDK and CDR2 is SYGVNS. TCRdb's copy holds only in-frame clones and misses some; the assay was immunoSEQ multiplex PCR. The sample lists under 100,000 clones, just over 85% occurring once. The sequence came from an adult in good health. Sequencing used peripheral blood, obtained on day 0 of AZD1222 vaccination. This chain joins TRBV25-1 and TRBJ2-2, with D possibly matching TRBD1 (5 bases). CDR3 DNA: TGTGCCAGCAGTGACGGCCAGGGCCTGTTTTTT. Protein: CASSDGQGLFF.